Described below is a single T cell receptor (beta chain) sequence and its context. The germline CDR1 and CDR2 sequences are MNHNS and SASEGT. The CDR3 runs 12 residues. V dropped 11 bases and J dropped 5 bases, with 15 bases sitting between them. The source of the sample is a study of shared clonotypes between healthy human individuals. Measured with immunoSEQ multiplex PCR; TCRdb has only the in-frame clones, and not every one. This sample has under 2,500,000 clones, with 95% found just once. The rearrangement links TRBV6-1 to TRBJ2-5; possible D gene TRBD2, 6 bases. The source is a man between 18 and 29 years old in good health. Sample: naive CD4+ T cells sorted from blood. Subset: CD45RA+ positively selected. The DNA of the CDR3 is TGTGCCGTCCGACTAGGAACGGAGACCCAGTACTTC. Its protein is CAVRLGTETQYF.